This entry lists 27 T cell receptor beta chains sequenced from one sample in a study of vaccination effects on CD4 cells after COVID-19. These TCRs are of unknown antigen specificity. Measured with immunoSEQ multiplex PCR; TCRdb has only the in-frame clones, and not every one. Seen here are 25,000 to 35,000 clones, approximately 60% observed once, and the top ten hold approximately 8.7%. Sequencing followed a ViraFEST assay step that expanded antigen-specific CD4+ T cells with viral peptide pools. Culture proceeded for more than nine days, and CD4+ T cells were then isolated. All study participants received two doses of BNT162b2 or mRNA-1273 vaccine. The source was CD4+ T cells from PBMCs cultured with SARS-CoV-2 spike peptides, collected after COVID-19 vaccination. These receptors came from a human donor who received a COVID-19 vaccine.

This clone was observed many times. The chain recombines TRBV19 with TRBJ1-2; weak D call: TRBD1 (6 bases). Per the germline V gene, CDR1 is LNHDA and CDR2 is SQIVND (reference sequence). The CDR3 is 14 amino acids. Trimming cost V 8 bases and J 7 bases, with 20 bases left between them. The CDR3 DNA sequence: TGTGCCAGTGAACCTCGAAAGGGGGGTCTTGGCTACACCTTC. It yields the protein CASEPRKGGLGYTF.

The genes are TRBV5-4 and TRBJ2-1, with a weak D call TRBD2 (5 bases). The CDR3 consists of 14 residues. Germline CDR1 and CDR2: SGHNT and YYREEE (reference sequence). Trimming removed 5 bases from V and 7 bases from J, with 16 bases in between. The DNA for the CDR3 is TGTGCCAGCAGGTCCCTGGCGGGCTTAAATGAGCAGTTCTTC. Its protein is CASRSLAGLNEQFF.

The chain uses TRBV5-1 and TRBJ2-1, with D possibly being TRBD1 (5 bases). Trimming stripped 7 bases from V and 7 bases from J, with 12 bases between. The CDR3 runs to 12 residues. Germline loops: CDR1 SGHRS, CDR2 YFSETQ. The CDR3: CASGHGGNEQFF. CDR3 sequence (DNA): TGCGCCAGCGGACACGGTGGGAATGAGCAGTTCTTC.

The V call is TRBV5-4, the J call TRBJ2-1, with D maybe TRBD1 (5 bases). Germline V lookup: CDR1 SGHNT, CDR2 YYREEE (reference sequence). Trimming removed 4 bases at V and 0 bases at J, with 11 bases between. The CDR3 spans 15 residues. The CDR3 is CASSPPQGSYNEQFF. As DNA, the CDR3 is TGTGCCAGCAGCCCCCCCCAGGGCTCCTACAATGAGCAGTTCTTC.

This clone was picked up a small number of times. The V gene is TRBV2, the J gene TRBJ1-6; the D gene is possibly TRBD1 (6 bases). The germline CDR1 and CDR2 sequences are SNHLY and FYNNEI. CDR3 size: 14 residues. Trimming left V 5 bases short and J 9 bases short, with 14 bases between. CDR3 sequence: CASSPQGYGSPLHF. The CDR3 nucleotides read TGTGCCAGCAGTCCCCAGGGGTATGGTTCACCCCTCCACTTT. Drawing the rest from reference TRBV2 and TRBJ1-6, the complete variable domain is EPEVTQTPSHQVTQMGQEVILRCVPISNHLYFYWYRQILGQKVEFLVSFYNNEISEKSEIFDDQFSVERPDGSNFTLKIRSTKLEDSAMYFCASSPQGYGSPLHFGNGTRLTVT.

This sequence joins TRBV5-1 and TRBJ1-5; D uncertain. This CDR3 comprises 12 residues. The V gene lost 2 bases and the J gene lost 8 bases, with 8 bases spanning the gap. From germline, CDR1 is SGHRS and CDR2 YFSETQ. CDR3 coding DNA: TGCGCCAGCAGCTTTAGGAGGGAGCCCCAGCATTTT. Translating it yields CASSFRREPQHF.

This chain uses TRBV10-3 with TRBJ2-7, with D possibly matching TRBD1 (6 bases). CDR3 length equals 17 residues. Trimming pared 4 bases from V and 2 bases from J, leaving 21 bases between. Germline loops: CDR1 ENHRY, CDR2 SYGVKD. CDR3 in amino acids: CAISGSRWAGEPYEQYF. The DNA of the CDR3 is TGTGCCATCAGTGGATCCCGTTGGGCAGGGGAGCCCTACGAGCAGTACTTC.

The V and J genes are TRBV24-1 and TRBJ1-2; D not certain. With 3 bases removed from V and 4 bases from J, the gap between germline ends came to 11 bases. The CDR3 totals 14 residues. CDR1 KGHDR and CDR2 SFDVKD come from the germline V gene. CDR3 coding DNA: TGTGCCACCAGTGATGTTAGAAACCCCTATGGCTACACCTTC. It specifies CATSDVRNPYGYTF.

The chain recombines TRBV4-1 with TRBJ2-5; 10 positions agree with TRBD2. Unmatched junction bases numbered 9, after V lost 4 bases and J lost 7 bases. Germline V lookup: CDR1 MGHRA, CDR2 YSYEKL. The CDR3 contains 15 residues. The CDR3 protein is CASSLSAGGPGTQYF. CDR3 bases: TGCGCCAGCAGCCTCTCAGCGGGAGGGCCCGGGACCCAGTACTTC.

The chain is built from TRBV19 and TRBJ2-3; TRBD2 might be the D (5 bases). With 4 bases removed from V and 4 bases from J, the gap between germline ends came to 9 bases. Germline V lookup: CDR1 LNHDA, CDR2 SQIVND (reference sequence). The CDR3 is 13 amino acids. The CDR3 bases are TGTGCCAGTAGTAGAGGGATGGCAGATACGCAGTATTTT. It is translated as CASSRGMADTQYF.

This clone has a handful of counts. This chain connects TRBV10-3 to TRBJ1-2; a weak D match, TRBD1 (6 bases). The V end lost 1 base, the J end lost 7 bases, and 16 bases lay between the germline ends. CDR3 length: 15 amino acids. Germline values: CDR1 ENHRY, CDR2 SYGVKD. Here the CDR3 reads CAISEFSGDEFGYTF. CDR3 sequence (DNA): TGTGCCATCAGTGAGTTTTCAGGGGATGAGTTTGGCTACACCTTC.

The V gene is TRBV11-2, the J gene TRBJ1-2; 9 nucleotides match TRBD1. In germline, CDR1 is SGHAT, CDR2 FQNNGV. Germline trimming cut 5 bases from V and 5 bases from J; bases unmatched to any gene: 9. CDR3 length: 15 residues. CDR3 in amino acids: CASSSNRGQRYGYTF. In DNA, the CDR3 is TGTGCCAGCAGCAGCAACAGGGGGCAGCGGTATGGCTACACCTTC.

The chain employs TRBV14 and TRBJ2-7; 9 positions match TRBD2. Germline CDR1 reads SGHDN; CDR2 reads FVKESK. There are 13 residues in the CDR3. With V trimmed by 3 bases and J by 6 bases, 3 bases remained unmatched. Here the CDR3 DNA reads TGTGCCAGCAGCCAGAATAGCGGGGGCGAGCAGTACTTC. Translation: CASSQNSGGEQYF.

The chain combines TRBV5-5 with TRBJ1-5; D uncertain. The germline V and J ends were trimmed by 0 bases and 3 bases, with 10 bases remaining between them. CDR1 is SGHKS, CDR2 YYEKEE, per germline (reference sequence). The length of the CDR3 is 15 residues. Here the CDR3 reads CASSLATTLNQPQHF. The CDR3 region has the DNA TGTGCCAGCAGCTTGGCGACAACCCTCAATCAGCCCCAGCATTTT.

The chain recombines TRBV10-2 with TRBJ2-7; D is ambiguous. The CDR3 has 11 amino acids. The ends were cut back, 10 bases at V and 5 bases at J, with 12 bases in the middle. Germline V gene lookup returns CDR1 WSHSY and CDR2 SAAADI. DNA of the CDR3: TGCGCCACTGAGCTGGGCCACGAGCAGTACTTC. Translation gives CATELGHEQYF.

The V gene is TRBV6-5, the J gene TRBJ2-1, with D possibly matching TRBD2 (5 bases). V lost 3 bases and J lost 8, with 17 bases in between. The CDR3 extends over 15 amino acids. The germline V gene has CDR1 MNHEY and CDR2 SVGAGI. The CDR3 region is CASSYLRGKVDEQFF. As DNA, the CDR3 is TGTGCCAGCAGTTATTTAAGAGGGAAGGTGGATGAGCAGTTCTTC.

V and J are TRBV5-1 and TRBJ2-2; 8 bases align to TRBD2. CDR1 SGHRS and CDR2 YFSETQ come from the germline V gene. The V segment lost 4 bases and the J segment 4 bases; nucleotides outside the gene matches: 9. The CDR3 runs to 16 residues. The CDR3: CASSPRGSGTTGELFF. The CDR3 nucleotides are TGCGCCAGCAGCCCCCGGGGTAGCGGGACCACCGGGGAGCTGTTTTTT. The variable domain in full, completed from reference TRBV5-1 and TRBJ2-2, reads KAGVTQTPRYLIKTRGQQVTLSCSPISGHRSVSWYQQTPGQGLQFLFEYFSETQRNKGNFPGRFSGRQFSNSRSEMNVSTLELGDSALYLCASSPRGSGTTGELFFGEGSRLTVL.

The chain's CDR3 is CASSTDRGTLNQPQHF. The CDR3 DNA reads as TGTGCCAGTAGTACCGACAGGGGTACCCTCAATCAGCCCCAGCATTTT. The rearrangement uses TRBV19 and TRBJ1-5, with 8 bases lining up with TRBD1. This CDR3 has 16 amino acids. V lost 4 bases and J lost 3; bases outside the gene matches: 8. Germline V CDR1 and CDR2: LNHDA, SQIVND (reference sequence).

V gene TRBV2 combines with J gene TRBJ1-4, with D perhaps TRBD1 (5 bases). The CDR3 sequence is 13 residues long. Germline values: CDR1 SNHLY, CDR2 FYNNEI. V dropped 8 bases and J dropped 2 bases, with 9 bases sitting between them. The CDR3 region has the DNA TGTGCCAGCCTACGGGGGACTAATGAAAAACTGTTTTTT. Translating gives CASLRGTNEKLFF.

The rearrangement uses TRBV11-3 and TRBJ2-3; 8 bases line up with TRBD2. Losses at the gene ends were 0 bases for V and 6 bases for J; bases not matched to a gene: 5. The CDR3 totals 15 residues. Germline V gene data show CDR1 as SGHNT and CDR2 as YENEEA. CDR3: CASSLEAGVGDTQYF. The CDR3 DNA reads TGTGCCAGCAGCTTAGAAGCGGGAGTGGGTGATACGCAGTATTTT.

V gene TRBV7-6 combines with J gene TRBJ1-1; 7 nucleotides line up with TRBD1. Germline V CDR1 and CDR2: SGHVS, FNYEAQ. The CDR3 extends over 15 amino acids. V dropped 4 bases and J dropped 3; count of bases not matched to a gene: 8. CDR3 DNA sequence: TGTGCCAGCAGCTGGAGGACAGGAGGGGACACTGAAGCTTTCTTT. It yields the protein CASSWRTGGDTEAFF. The variable domain in full, with the rest retrieved from reference TRBV7-6 and TRBJ1-1, is GAGVSQSPRYKVTKRGQDVALRCDPISGHVSLYWYRQALGQGPEFLTYFNYEAQQDKSGLPNDRFSAERPEGSISTLTIQRTEQRDSAMYRCASSWRTGGDTEAFFGQGTRLTVV.

The chain carries TRBV11-2 and TRBJ1-5, with D uncertain. Germline CDR1 SGHAT, CDR2 FQNNGV. CDR3 length: 15 amino acids. The germline V and J ends were trimmed by 1 base and 0 bases, with 7 bases remaining between them. Here the CDR3 reads CASSLGQYSNQPQHF. The CDR3 coding sequence is TGTGCCAGCAGCTTAGGCCAGTATAGCAATCAGCCCCAGCATTTT.

A few counts support this clone. This rearrangement joins TRBV29-1 to TRBJ2-1; the match to TRBD1 covers 8 bases. The CDR3 length is 18 residues. V shed 0 bases and J 1 base; nucleotides not matched to a gene: 11. The germline V gene encodes CDR1 SQVTM and CDR2 ANQGSEA. The CDR3 bases are TGCAGCGTTGAAGATCTTCAGGGAACAGGGGGATCCTACAATGAGCAGTTCTTC. Protein product: CSVEDLQGTGGSYNEQFF.

V and J are TRBV6-5 and TRBJ1-3; no firm D call. Trimming stripped 6 bases from V and 0 bases from J, with 12 bases between. This CDR3 is 15 amino acids long. The V gene's germline CDR1 is MNHEY and CDR2 SVGAGI. The CDR3 protein is CASRNAAFSGNTIYF. Here the CDR3 DNA reads TGTGCCAGCAGAAACGCGGCTTTCTCTGGAAACACCATATATTTT.

The rearrangement links TRBV6-5 to TRBJ2-7; TRBD1 is a possible D gene (5 bases). V was pared by 2 bases and J by 4 bases, with 12 bases between. The CDR3 runs 14 residues. Per the germline V gene, CDR1 is MNHEY and CDR2 is SVGAGI. Written as DNA, the CDR3 is TGTGCCAGCAGTTACACGCAGGGTGCTTACGAGCAGTACTTC. It specifies CASSYTQGAYEQYF.

This chain links TRBV2 with TRBJ2-1, with a tentative D call TRBD2 (5 bases). The V end was cut by 0 bases, the J end by 14 bases, with 8 bases between. The CDR3 length is 11 residues. The germline gives CDR1 SNHLY, CDR2 FYNNEI. The CDR3 nucleotides read TGTGCCAGCAGTGAAGCGGGAGCTGAGTTCTTC. This gives the protein CASSEAGAEFF.

This clone was counted between two and nine times. This rearrangement joins TRBV5-1 to TRBJ2-1, with 10 nucleotides matching TRBD2. Trimming at V came to 4 bases and at J to 6 bases, leaving 7 bases not matched to a gene. Germline CDR1 is SGHRS and CDR2 is YFSETQ. The CDR3 extends over 15 amino acids. The CDR3 DNA reads as TGCGCCAGCAGCCCTCCTAGCGGGAGTGCCAATGAGCAGTTCTTC. Translation gives CASSPPSGSANEQFF.